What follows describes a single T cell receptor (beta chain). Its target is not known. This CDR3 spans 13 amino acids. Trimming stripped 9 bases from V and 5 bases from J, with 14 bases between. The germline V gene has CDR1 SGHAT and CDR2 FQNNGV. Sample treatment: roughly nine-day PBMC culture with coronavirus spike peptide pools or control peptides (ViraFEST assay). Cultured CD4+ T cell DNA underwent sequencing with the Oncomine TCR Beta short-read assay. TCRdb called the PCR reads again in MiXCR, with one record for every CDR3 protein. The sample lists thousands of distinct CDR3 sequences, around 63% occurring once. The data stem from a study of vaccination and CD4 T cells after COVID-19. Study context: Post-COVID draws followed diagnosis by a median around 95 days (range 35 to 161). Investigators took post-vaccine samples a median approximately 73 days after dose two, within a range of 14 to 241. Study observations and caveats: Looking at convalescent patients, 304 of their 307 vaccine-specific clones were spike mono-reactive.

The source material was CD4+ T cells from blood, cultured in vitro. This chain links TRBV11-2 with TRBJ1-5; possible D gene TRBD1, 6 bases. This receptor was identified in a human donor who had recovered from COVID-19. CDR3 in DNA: TGTGCCAGTGGGCGGGACAAATATCAGCCCCAGCATTTT. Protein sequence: CASGRDKYQPQHF.